The clone carrying this T cell receptor (beta chain) has a handful of counts. Its specificity is unknown. Trimming at V came to 5 bases and at J to 2 bases, leaving 3 bases not matched to a gene. The CDR3 runs to 14 residues. Germline-derived CDR1 and CDR2 are SGHTA and FQGNSA. This specimen comes from a study of beta chain features in type 1 diabetes. Study-level findings and limits: PCR might preferentially amplify shorter templates, equally in patients and controls.

Sequencing targeted expressed TCRB transcripts, as all isolated RNA had been reverse transcribed. Sequencing used immunoSEQ multiplex PCR; TCRdb keeps in-frame clones, though not all of them. Of fewer than 500,000 clones in the sample, around 14% were seen once. This TCR came from a man aged 25-45 years in good health. The sample consisted of naive CD4+ T cells from blood. The chain employs TRBV7-2 and TRBJ2-7, with TRBD1 matching over 10 bases. The chain's CDR3 is CASSVDRGPYEQYF. The CDR3 DNA follows: TGTGCCAGCAGCGTTGACAGGGGGCCCTACGAGCAGTACTTC.